The 2 T cell receptor beta chains listed next were all sequenced from one sample in a study of technical replicates of blood from a handful of donors. TCRdb's table, derived via immunoSEQ multiplex PCR, lists solely in-frame clones and lacks some. The sample holds about 81,000 clones, roughly 96% seen once. Sequencing was carried out using T cells isolated from PBMCs. These receptors all come from a human donor in good health.

V gene TRBV11-3 combines with J gene TRBJ1-2, with 8 bases matching TRBD1. CDR1 is SGHNT, CDR2 YENEEA, per germline. J gave up 7 bases and V 5 bases, and 9 bases lay outside the gene matches. The CDR3 totals 14 residues. The CDR3 sequence: CASSPSQGAPGYTF. CDR3 nucleotides: TGTGCCAGCAGCCCCAGTCAGGGGGCGCCTGGCTACACCTTC.

This sequence joins TRBV6-6 and TRBJ2-3; D ambiguous. CDR1 MNHNY and CDR2 SVGAGI come from the germline V gene (reference sequence). The germline V and J ends were trimmed by 6 bases and 0 bases, with 10 bases remaining between them. The length of the CDR3 is 14 residues. The CDR3: CASRFTLSTDTQYF. As DNA, the CDR3 is TGTGCCAGCAGATTTACTCTCAGCACAGATACGCAGTATTTT.